The 30 T cell receptor beta chains presented below share a single source sample, sequenced in a study of regulatory T cells in long-lasting Graves disease. Time point specified: newly diagnosed GD, antithyroid drugs for less than 3 months. PBMCs were the source of the RNA used for TCR sequencing. Combining iRepertoire HTBI primers with Arm-PCR of CDR3 regions, the authors built TCR beta libraries. Each CDR3 protein gets one entry after TCRdb re-called the multiplex PCR reads with MiXCR. The table has roughly 610,000 distinct CDR3 sequences, approximately 15% seen once; the top ten hold around 18%. This sample was also put to use in a study of T cells in Graves' hyperthyroidism and ophthalmopathy.

The specimen comprised peripheral blood mononuclear cells (PBMCs), sampled at new diagnosis, from a patient treated with antithyroid drugs. The receptors originated from a woman aged 25 to 45 with Graves disease.

Notes on this clonotype: A much larger clone lies a single base off, so this may be a read error. The CDR3 sequence is CASSQGVGGYTF. The DNA for the CDR3 is TGTGCCAGCAGCCAGGGGGTGGGTGGCTACACCTTC. The chain uses TRBV7-2 and TRBJ1-2, with TRBD1 matching 7 bases. The germline V gene has CDR1 SGHTA and CDR2 FQGNSA. Unmatched junction bases numbered 4, after V lost 5 bases and J lost 7 bases. This CDR3 is 12 amino acids long.

The V gene is TRBV5-4, the J gene TRBJ2-2; 7 nucleotides align to TRBD2. J lost 3 bases, V lost 4 bases, and 9 bases had no gene match. CDR1 is SGHNT, CDR2 YYREEE, per germline (reference sequence). The CDR3 contains 16 residues. The CDR3 DNA reads as TGTGCCAGCAGCCCAAGCGGGACCTGGGACACCGGGGAGCTGTTTTTT. Amino acids: CASSPSGTWDTGELFF.

This clonotype was seen repeatedly, ten times or more. V gene TRBV28 combines with J gene TRBJ2-1; D might be TRBD2 (6 bases). The length of the CDR3 is 15 residues. V was pared by 2 bases and J by 5 bases, with 13 bases between. Germline-derived CDR1 and CDR2 are MDHEN and SYDVKM. The chain's CDR3 is CASSLRRERHNEQFF. Here the CDR3 DNA reads TGTGCCAGCAGTTTACGGCGGGAAAGACACAATGAGCAGTTCTTC.

Remarks on this clonotype: Just one base apart from a much larger clone, this may be a read error. This chain joins TRBV14 and TRBJ1-3, with 7 bases that match TRBD1. This CDR3 contains 14 residues. CDR1 and CDR2 from the germline V gene are SGHDN and FVKESK. The CDR3 reads CASIEQGSENTIHF. The CDR3 DNA follows: TGTGCCAGCATCGAACAGGGGTCTGAAAACACCATACATTTT.

This clonotype was seen repeatedly, ten times or more. The chain couples TRBV20-1 to TRBJ1-5; D is uncertain. V lost 6 bases, J lost 4 bases, and 13 bases lay in between. Germline CDR1 reads DFQATT; CDR2 reads SNEGSKA (reference sequence). The CDR3 has 13 amino acids. The CDR3 coding sequence is TGCAGTGCCACGGGTGGAACTAATCAGCCCCAGCATTTT. Translated: CSATGGTNQPQHF.

V gene TRBV30 combines with J gene TRBJ2-3; D call uncertain. V gave up 0 bases and J gave up 2 bases, with 15 bases separating them. The CDR3 spans 16 residues. Germline CDR1 is GTSNPN and CDR2 is SVGIG (reference sequence). The CDR3 DNA reads as TGTGCCTGGAGTGTAGCTCGCAGAGGAAACACAGATACGCAGTATTTT. Its translation is CAWSVARRGNTDTQYF.

J is TRBJ2-2 and V is TRBV5-6, with D unclear. The CDR3 has 16 amino acids. With 1 base removed from V and 1 base from J, the gap between germline ends came to 11 bases. The germline CDR1 and CDR2 sequences are SGHDT and YYEEEE. CDR3 DNA sequence: TGTGCCAGCAGCTTGTGGTGGCGCAAGAACACCGGGGAGCTGTTTTTT. This gives the protein CASSLWWRKNTGELFF. Variable domain in full (rest from reference TRBV5-6 and TRBJ2-2): DAGVTQSPTHLIKTRGQQVTLRCSPKSGHDTVSWYQQALGQGPQFIFQYYEEEERQRGNFPDRFSGHQFPNYSSELNVNALLLGDSALYLCASSLWWRKNTGELFFGEGSRLTVL.

This clonotype was detected a few times. The rearrangement links TRBV6-9 to TRBJ2-1; weak D call: TRBD1 (5 bases). Trimming stripped 3 bases from V and 0 bases from J, with 9 bases between. The CDR3 spans 15 residues. Per germline, CDR1 MNHGY and CDR2 SVAAGI. This chain's CDR3 is CASSYSDNSYNEQFF. In DNA form, the CDR3 reads TGTGCCAGCAGTTACTCGGACAACTCCTACAATGAGCAGTTCTTC.

This clonotype was seen repeatedly, ten times or more. CDR3 bases: TGTGCCAGCCAGGCAGCACTTGGGAATCAGCCCCAGCATTTT. It codes for CASQAALGNQPQHF. The genes are TRBV7-9 and TRBJ1-5; D is ambiguous. The CDR3 is 14 amino acids. CDR1 is SEHNR and CDR2 is FQNEAQ in the germline V gene (reference sequence). V shed 8 bases and J shed 4 bases, with 15 bases lying between them.

This clonotype was recorded many times. The V call is TRBV27, the J call TRBJ2-1, with D hard to call. The CDR3 covers 12 residues. The V gene's germline CDR1 is MNHEY and CDR2 SMNVEV (reference sequence). V dropped 5 bases and J dropped 3 bases, with 5 bases sitting between them. CDR3 coding DNA: TGTGCCAGCAGTACGAACTACAATGAGCAGTTCTTC. Encoded protein: CASSTNYNEQFF.

This clonotype occurred a few times. The chain couples TRBV4-1 to TRBJ2-7; D may be TRBD1 (6 bases). Trimming left V 5 bases short and J 0 bases short, with 20 bases between. This CDR3 is built from 17 residues. CDR1 is MGHRA and CDR2 is YSYEKL in the germline V gene. The DNA for the CDR3 is TGCGCCAGCAGCAGGGGGACCCCCGGGAAAGACTCCTACGAGCAGTACTTC. This gives the protein CASSRGTPGKDSYEQYF.

Here the CDR3 reads CASSPPGQHSKNTGELFF. Here the CDR3 DNA reads TGTGCCAGCAGTCCCCCGGGACAGCATTCAAAGAACACCGGGGAGCTGTTTTTT. The rearrangement joins TRBV6-1 to TRBJ2-2, with TRBD1 matching 7 bases. The CDR3 length is 18 residues. Germline V gene data show CDR1 as MNHNS and CDR2 as SASEGT. Trimming removed 5 bases from V and 1 base from J; junction bases left unmatched: 13.

This clonotype occurred many times. The gene calls are TRBV14 and TRBJ2-7, with 7 bases lining up with TRBD2. The germline V gene has CDR1 SGHDN and CDR2 FVKESK. CDR3 length: 16 amino acids. J lost 4 bases, V lost 4 bases, and 13 bases had no gene match. The CDR3 region is CASSPYKLATSYEQYF. The CDR3 coding sequence is TGTGCCAGCAGCCCTTATAAACTAGCGACCTCTTACGAGCAGTACTTC.

This clonotype was detected ten times or more. The genes are TRBV11-1 and TRBJ2-7; D could derive from TRBD1 or TRBD2 (5 bases each). This CDR3 contains 14 residues. Germline values: CDR1 SGHAT, CDR2 FQDESV (reference sequence). V was trimmed by 1 base and J by 3 bases, leaving 10 bases between them. CDR3 sequence reads: CASSLGETVYEQYF. The CDR3 DNA reads as TGTGCCAGCAGCTTAGGGGAGACAGTCTACGAGCAGTACTTC.

There are many counts of this clonotype. The CDR3 is CASSVVGASEAFF. CDR3 in DNA: TGTGCCAGCAGCGTAGTGGGGGCATCTGAAGCTTTCTTT. The V call is TRBV9, the J call TRBJ1-1; D might be TRBD1 (6 bases). CDR3 size: 13 residues. Trimming took off 0 bases at V and 6 bases at J, with 9 bases between the two ends. Germline-derived CDR1 and CDR2 are SGDLS and YYNGEE.

A few counts support this clonotype. The J gene is TRBJ2-5, the V gene TRBV27, with 7 bases aligning to TRBD1. Germline V CDR1 and CDR2: MNHEY, SMNVEV (reference sequence). The CDR3 consists of 15 residues. V lost 6 bases, J lost 0 bases, and 7 bases stayed unmatched. CDR3 coding DNA: TGTGCCAGCAGGGCGACAGGGATGTACCAAGAGACCCAGTACTTC. Encoded protein: CASRATGMYQETQYF.

This clonotype was seen repeatedly, ten times or more. The J gene is TRBJ2-1, the V gene TRBV27, with TRBD2 identical over 10 bases. With 6 bases clipped from V and 1 base from J, the junction kept 6 bases outside the gene matches. Per the germline V gene, CDR1 is MNHEY and CDR2 is SMNVEV (reference sequence). This CDR3 spans 16 amino acids. CDR3 protein: CASRYSSGSSYNEQFF. CDR3 in DNA: TGTGCCAGCAGATATTCTAGCGGGAGTTCCTACAATGAGCAGTTCTTC.

Only a few counts were recorded for this clonotype. CDR3 in DNA: TGCGCCAGCAGCTGGGGGACAGGTGAAAAACTGTTTTTT. Translating gives CASSWGTGEKLFF. This chain links TRBV5-1 with TRBJ1-4; 8 bases fit TRBD1. CDR1 SGHRS and CDR2 YFSETQ come from the germline V gene. After removal of 3 bases from V and 7 bases from J, the junction contained 2 bases not matched to a gene. The CDR3 spans 13 residues.

This clonotype was found a few times. The rearrangement links TRBV20-1 to TRBJ2-2, with unresolved D. V lost 1 base and J 1 base, leaving 4 bases between the germline ends. Per the germline V gene, CDR1 is DFQATT and CDR2 is SNEGSKA (reference sequence). The length of the CDR3 is 13 residues. The CDR3 protein is CSARGRNTGELFF. The CDR3, as DNA: TGCAGTGCTAGAGGCCGGAACACCGGGGAGCTGTTTTTT.

This clonotype was picked up many times. The rearrangement uses TRBV11-2 and TRBJ2-1; D unclear. V shed 7 bases and J shed 5 bases, with 18 bases lying between them. The germline V gene encodes CDR1 SGHAT and CDR2 FQNNGV. The CDR3 length is 15 residues. This chain's CDR3 is CASNTIKGHNNEQFF. The CDR3 bases are TGTGCCAGCAACACAATTAAAGGGCATAACAATGAGCAGTTCTTC. The variable domain in full, with the rest retrieved from reference TRBV11-2 and TRBJ2-1, is EAGVAQSPRYKIIEKRQSVAFWCNPISGHATLYWYQQILGQGPKLLIQFQNNGVVDDSQLPKDRFSAERLKGVDSTLKIQPAKLEDSAVYLCASNTIKGHNNEQFFGPGTRLTVL.

This clonotype showed up many times. The chain has TRBV6-1 and TRBJ2-5, with unresolved D. Germline V lookup: CDR1 MNHNS, CDR2 SASEGT. The CDR3 spans 14 residues. Trimming stripped 7 bases from V and 5 bases from J, with 17 bases between. The chain's CDR3 is CASNGSGSKETQYF. For the CDR3, the DNA is TGTGCCAGCAACGGATCCGGATCTAAGGAGACCCAGTACTTC.

The V gene is TRBV7-8, the J gene TRBJ2-7, with a weak D call TRBD1 (7 bases). V shed 5 bases and J shed 3 bases, with 14 bases lying between them. Germline V lookup: CDR1 SGHVS, CDR2 FQNEAQ. The CDR3 loop spans 14 amino acids. This chain's CDR3 is CASSDRQGLYEQYF. For the CDR3, the DNA is TGTGCCAGCAGCGACCGACAGGGACTCTACGAGCAGTACTTC.

This clonotype has a count of ten or more. The chain links TRBV11-2 to TRBJ2-7, with TRBD2 matching 7 bases. There are 15 residues in the CDR3. The trim removed 1 base at V and 3 bases at J, leaving 6 bases unmatched. The germline gives CDR1 SGHAT, CDR2 FQNNGV. This CDR3 reads CASSLVAGGGYEQYF. CDR3 DNA: TGTGCCAGCAGCTTAGTAGCGGGCGGGGGCTACGAGCAGTACTTC.

This clonotype was counted many times. This chain connects TRBV7-9 to TRBJ2-1; TRBD2 agrees at 8 bases. CDR3 length: 16 amino acids. V was pared by 5 bases and J by 6 bases, with 12 bases of the junction left unmatched. CDR1 and CDR2 (germline): SEHNR, FQNEAQ (reference sequence). The CDR3: CASSPVGGRPLNEQFF. In DNA form, the CDR3 reads TGTGCCAGCAGCCCCGTCGGCGGGAGGCCTCTCAATGAGCAGTTCTTC.

This clonotype was picked up many times. The genes are TRBV12-5 and TRBJ2-1, with 9 positions matching TRBD2. The CDR3 length is 17 residues. Germline V lookup: CDR1 LGHNT, CDR2 FRNRAP. Germline trimming cut 2 bases from V and 8 bases from J; bases unmatched to any gene: 13. CDR3 DNA sequence: TGTGCTAGTGGTTTGTTCAAGACTAGCGGAAATGGGGATGAGCAGTTCTTC. Its protein is CASGLFKTSGNGDEQFF.

This clonotype was observed many times. An end of the junction does not agree with germline; a read error may underlie this. The gene calls are TRBV28 and TRBJ1-1; tentative D call: TRBD1 (5 bases). Germline V gene data show CDR1 as MDHEN and CDR2 as SYDVKM. The CDR3 is made up of 17 amino acids. CDR3 region: CAGSLRGARRRGTEAFF. Here the CDR3 DNA reads TGTGCCGGCAGTTTGAGGGGCGCGCGACGCAGAGGGACTGAAGCTTTCTTT.

This clonotype was counted only a few times. The genes are TRBV5-1 and TRBJ2-5; 7 bases map to TRBD2. The junction had 8 bases not matched to a gene; V was cut back by 2 bases and J by 1 base. This CDR3 is built from 16 residues. Germline V gives CDR1 SGHRS, CDR2 YFSETQ. CDR3 nucleotide sequence: TGCGCCAGCAGCTTATGGGGAGCGGGATCCCAAGAGACCCAGTACTTC. The encoded protein is CASSLWGAGSQETQYF.

This clonotype was counted only a few times. The chain couples TRBV9 to TRBJ1-1; D might be TRBD1 (5 bases). CDR3 size: 13 residues. Trimming left V 4 bases short and J 5 bases short, with 12 bases between. Germline lookup yields CDR1 SGDLS and CDR2 YYNGEE. CDR3 coding DNA: TGTGCCAGCAGCTGGGACGAGAGGACTGAAGCTTTCTTT. Translating it yields CASSWDERTEAFF.

The chain uses TRBV13 and TRBJ1-6; D remains ambiguous. There are 17 residues in the CDR3. Trimming took off 7 bases at V and 3 bases at J, with 19 bases between the two ends. In germline, CDR1 is PRHDT, CDR2 FYEKMQ (reference sequence). CDR3 amino acids: CASTSRWEQGYNSPLHF. The CDR3 DNA is TGTGCCAGCACCTCGCGTTGGGAGCAAGGCTATAATTCACCCCTCCACTTT.

The rearrangement joins TRBV19 to TRBJ2-5; D is unresolved. The length of the CDR3 is 16 residues. Germline CDR1 reads LNHDA; CDR2 reads SQIVND (reference sequence). Trimming left V 6 bases short and J 2 bases short, with 19 bases between. CDR3: CASSPRATKRQETQYF. CDR3 bases: TGTGCCAGTAGCCCAAGAGCGACCAAGCGACAAGAGACCCAGTACTTC.